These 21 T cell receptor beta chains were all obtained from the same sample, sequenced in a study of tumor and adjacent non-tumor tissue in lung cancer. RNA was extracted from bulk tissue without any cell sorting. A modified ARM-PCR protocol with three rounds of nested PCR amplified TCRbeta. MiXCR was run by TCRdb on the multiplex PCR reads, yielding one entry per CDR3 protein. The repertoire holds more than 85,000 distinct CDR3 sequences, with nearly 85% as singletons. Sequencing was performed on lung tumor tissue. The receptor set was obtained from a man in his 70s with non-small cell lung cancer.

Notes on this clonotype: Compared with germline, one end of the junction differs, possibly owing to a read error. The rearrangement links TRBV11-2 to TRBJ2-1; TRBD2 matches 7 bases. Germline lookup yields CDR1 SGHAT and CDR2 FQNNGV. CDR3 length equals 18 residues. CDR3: CAGSFHERDWASYNEQFF. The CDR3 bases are TGTGCCGGCAGCTTTCATGAGCGGGACTGGGCCTCATACAATGAGCAGTTCTTC.

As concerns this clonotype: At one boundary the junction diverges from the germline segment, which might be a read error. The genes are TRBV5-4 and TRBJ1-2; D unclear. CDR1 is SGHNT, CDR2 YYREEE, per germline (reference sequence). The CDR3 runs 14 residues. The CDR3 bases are TGTGCCAGCAGCTTGGGTACAGCCTTCAATGGGTACACCTTC. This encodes CASSLGTAFNGYTF.

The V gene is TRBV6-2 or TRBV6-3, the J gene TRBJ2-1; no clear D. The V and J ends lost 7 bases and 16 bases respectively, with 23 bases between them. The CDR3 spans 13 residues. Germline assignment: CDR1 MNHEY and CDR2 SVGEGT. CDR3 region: CASNRGRYNERFF. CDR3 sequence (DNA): TGTGCCAGCAACAGAGGCCGTTACAATGAGCGCTTCTTC.

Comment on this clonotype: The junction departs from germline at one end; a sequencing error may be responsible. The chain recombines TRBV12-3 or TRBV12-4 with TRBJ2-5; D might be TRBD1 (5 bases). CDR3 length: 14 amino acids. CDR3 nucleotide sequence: TGTGCCAGCACTTTTAGTGACAGACAAGAGACCCAGTATTTC. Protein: CASTFSDRQETQYF.

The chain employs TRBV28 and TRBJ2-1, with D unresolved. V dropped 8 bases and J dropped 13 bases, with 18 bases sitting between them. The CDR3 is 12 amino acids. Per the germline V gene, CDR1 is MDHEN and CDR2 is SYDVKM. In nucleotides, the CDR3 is TGTGCCAGCTCACTCCGCGACGGAGATCAGTTCTTC. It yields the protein CASSLRDGDQFF.

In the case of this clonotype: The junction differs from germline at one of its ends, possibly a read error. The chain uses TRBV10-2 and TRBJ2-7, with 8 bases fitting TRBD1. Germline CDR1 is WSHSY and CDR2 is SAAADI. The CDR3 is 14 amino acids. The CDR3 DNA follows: TGTGCCAGTTTATCCTGGACAGGGTATGACGAGCAGTGCTTC. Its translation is CASLSWTGYDEQCF.

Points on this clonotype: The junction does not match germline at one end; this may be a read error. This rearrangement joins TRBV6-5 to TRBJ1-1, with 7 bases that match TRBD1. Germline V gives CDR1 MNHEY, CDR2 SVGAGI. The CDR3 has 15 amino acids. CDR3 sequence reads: CTSSYSTGTVTEAFF. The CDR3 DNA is TGTACCAGCAGTTACTCGACCGGGACAGTCACTGAAGCTTTCTTT.

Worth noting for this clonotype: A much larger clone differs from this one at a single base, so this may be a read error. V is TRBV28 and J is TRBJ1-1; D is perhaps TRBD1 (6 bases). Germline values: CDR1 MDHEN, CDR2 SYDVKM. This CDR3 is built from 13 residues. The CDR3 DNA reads TGTGCCAGCAGCCCACAGGGTAGGACTGAAGCTTCCTTT. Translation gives CASSPQGRTEASF.

The CDR3, as DNA: TGTGCCAGCAGTCCCCTGGCGAGAGAGTTAGATACGCAGTATTTT. Its protein product is CASSPLARELDTQYF. The chain couples TRBV28 to TRBJ2-3, with D uncertain. This CDR3 region has 15 residues. Trimming pared 5 bases from V and 5 bases from J, leaving 17 bases between. Germline values: CDR1 MDHEN, CDR2 SYDVKM.

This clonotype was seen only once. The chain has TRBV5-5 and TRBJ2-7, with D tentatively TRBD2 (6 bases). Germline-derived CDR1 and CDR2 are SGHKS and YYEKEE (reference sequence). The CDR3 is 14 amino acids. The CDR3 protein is CTSSLQYLSNEQYF. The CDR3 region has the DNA TGTACTAGCAGCTTACAATATCTATCCAACGAGCAGTACTTC. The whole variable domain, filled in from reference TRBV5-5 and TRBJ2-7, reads DAGVTQSPTHLIKTRGQQVTLRCSPISGHKSVSWYQQVLGQGPQFIFQYYEKEERGRGNFPDRFSARQFPNYSSELNVNALLLGDSALYLCTSSLQYLSNEQYFGPGTRLTVT.

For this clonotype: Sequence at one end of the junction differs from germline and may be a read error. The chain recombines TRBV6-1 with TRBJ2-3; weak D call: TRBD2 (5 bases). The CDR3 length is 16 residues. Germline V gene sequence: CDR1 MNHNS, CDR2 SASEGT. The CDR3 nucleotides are TGTGCCAGCAGTGGAGATGGCACCGGAGGAACAGATATGCAGTATTTT. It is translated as CASSGDGTGGTDMQYF.

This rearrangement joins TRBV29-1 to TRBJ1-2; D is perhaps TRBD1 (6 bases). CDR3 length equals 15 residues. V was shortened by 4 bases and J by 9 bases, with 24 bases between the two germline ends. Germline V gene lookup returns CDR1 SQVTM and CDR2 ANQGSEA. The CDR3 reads CSVGSPGHGGYSYTF. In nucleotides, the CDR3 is TGCAGCGTTGGATCCCCGGGACACGGGGGATACAGCTACACCTTC.

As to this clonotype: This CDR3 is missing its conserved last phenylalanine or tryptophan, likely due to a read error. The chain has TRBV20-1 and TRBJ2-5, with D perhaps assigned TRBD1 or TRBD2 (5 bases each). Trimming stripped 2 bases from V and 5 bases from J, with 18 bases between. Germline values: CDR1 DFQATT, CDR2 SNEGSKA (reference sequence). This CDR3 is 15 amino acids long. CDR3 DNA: TGCAGTGCTAGAAATAGGGACCTCCGAAGGGAGACCCAGTACCTC. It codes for CSARNRDLRRETQYL.

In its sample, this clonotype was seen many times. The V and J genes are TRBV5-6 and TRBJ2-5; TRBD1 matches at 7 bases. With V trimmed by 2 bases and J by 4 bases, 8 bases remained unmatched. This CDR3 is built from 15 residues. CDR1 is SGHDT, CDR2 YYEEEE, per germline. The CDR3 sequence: CASSFNRGGGETQYF. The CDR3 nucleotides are TGTGCCAGCAGCTTTAACAGGGGTGGCGGAGAGACCCAGTACTTC.

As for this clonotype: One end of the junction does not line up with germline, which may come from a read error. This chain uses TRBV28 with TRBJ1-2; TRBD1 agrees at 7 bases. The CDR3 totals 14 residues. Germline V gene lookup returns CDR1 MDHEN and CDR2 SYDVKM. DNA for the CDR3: TGCACCAGCAGTTTGGGGACAGTGGAAGGTGGCTACACCTTC. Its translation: CTSSLGTVEGGYTF.

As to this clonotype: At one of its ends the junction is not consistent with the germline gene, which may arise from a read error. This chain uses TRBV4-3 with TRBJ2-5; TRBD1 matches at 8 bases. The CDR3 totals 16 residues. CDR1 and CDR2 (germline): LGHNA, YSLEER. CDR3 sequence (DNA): TGCGCCAGCAGCCAAGCCGGATGGGTGGGACAGGAGACTCAGTACTTC. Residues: CASSQAGWVGQETQYF.

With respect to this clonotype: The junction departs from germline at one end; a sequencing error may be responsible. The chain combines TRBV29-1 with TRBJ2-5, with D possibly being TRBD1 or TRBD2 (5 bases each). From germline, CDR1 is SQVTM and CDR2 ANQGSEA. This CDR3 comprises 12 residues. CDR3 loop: CSVEARGETRYF. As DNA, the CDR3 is TGCAGCGTTGAGGCAAGGGGAGAGACCCGGTATTTC.

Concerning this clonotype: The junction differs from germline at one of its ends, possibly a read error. The CDR3 spells CVGSRTLAGEGDEQYF. CDR3 in DNA: TGCGTCGGCAGCCGGACACTAGCGGGAGAGGGGGACGAGCAATACTTC. The chain combines TRBV4-1 with TRBJ2-7, with TRBD2 matching over 11 bases. This CDR3 contains 16 residues. Germline-derived CDR1 and CDR2 are MGHRA and YSYEKL.

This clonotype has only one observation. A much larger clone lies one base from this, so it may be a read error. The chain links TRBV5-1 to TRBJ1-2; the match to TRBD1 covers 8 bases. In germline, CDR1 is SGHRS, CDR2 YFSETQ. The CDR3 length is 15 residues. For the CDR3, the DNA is TGCGGCAGCAGCTTGGTGGGACAGGCCCACTATGGCTACACCTTC. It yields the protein CGSSLVGQAHYGYTF.

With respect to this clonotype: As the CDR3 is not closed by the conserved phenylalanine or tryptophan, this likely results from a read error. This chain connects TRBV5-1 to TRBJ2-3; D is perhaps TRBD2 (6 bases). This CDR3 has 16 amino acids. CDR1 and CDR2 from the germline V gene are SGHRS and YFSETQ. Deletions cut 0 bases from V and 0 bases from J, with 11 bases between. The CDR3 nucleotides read TGCGCCAGCAGCTTGGTCGGCGGGATGAGCACAGATACGCAGTATTTA. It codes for CASSLVGGMSTDTQYL.

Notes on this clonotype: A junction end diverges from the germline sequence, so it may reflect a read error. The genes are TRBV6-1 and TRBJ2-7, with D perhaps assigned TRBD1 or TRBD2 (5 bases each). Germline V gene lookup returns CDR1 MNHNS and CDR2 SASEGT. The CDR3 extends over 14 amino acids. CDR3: CACSGQAKSGEQYF. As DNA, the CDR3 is TGTGCCTGCAGTGGACAAGCGAAGAGCGGCGAGCAGTACTTC.